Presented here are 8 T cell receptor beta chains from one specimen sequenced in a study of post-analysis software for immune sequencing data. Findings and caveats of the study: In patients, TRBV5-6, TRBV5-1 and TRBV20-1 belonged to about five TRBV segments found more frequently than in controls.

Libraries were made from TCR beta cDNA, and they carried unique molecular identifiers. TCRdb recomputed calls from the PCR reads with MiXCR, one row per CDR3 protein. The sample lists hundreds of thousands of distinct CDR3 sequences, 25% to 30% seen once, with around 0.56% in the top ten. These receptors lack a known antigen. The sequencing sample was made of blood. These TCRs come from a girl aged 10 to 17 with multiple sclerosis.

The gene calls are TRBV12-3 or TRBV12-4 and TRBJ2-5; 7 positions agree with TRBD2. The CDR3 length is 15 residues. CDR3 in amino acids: CTTAPAGFVQETQYF. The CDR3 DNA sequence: TGTACAACCGCACCAGCGGGGTTCGTACAAGAGACCCAGTACTTC.

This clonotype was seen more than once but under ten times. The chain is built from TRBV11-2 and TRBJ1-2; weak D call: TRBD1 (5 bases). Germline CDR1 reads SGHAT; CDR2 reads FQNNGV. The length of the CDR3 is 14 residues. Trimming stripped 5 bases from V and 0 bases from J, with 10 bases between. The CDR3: CASSQEQANYGYTF. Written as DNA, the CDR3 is TGTGCCAGCAGCCAAGAACAGGCTAACTATGGCTACACCTTC.

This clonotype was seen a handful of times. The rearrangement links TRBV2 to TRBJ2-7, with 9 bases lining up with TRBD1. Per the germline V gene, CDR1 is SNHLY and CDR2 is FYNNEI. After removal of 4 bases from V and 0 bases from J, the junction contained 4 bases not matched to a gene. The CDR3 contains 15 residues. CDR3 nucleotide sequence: TGTGCCAGCAGTGCCCGGGACAGGGCCTCCTACGAGCAGTACTTC. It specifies CASSARDRASYEQYF.

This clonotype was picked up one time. The CDR3 spells CASSVGGLGTEAFF. CDR3 sequence (DNA): TGTGCCAGCAGCGTAGGAGGCCTGGGGACTGAAGCTTTCTTT. The rearrangement uses TRBV9 and TRBJ1-1; no firm D call. This CDR3 has 14 residues. Germline lookup yields CDR1 SGDLS and CDR2 YYNGEE. V lost 0 bases and J 5 bases, leaving 11 bases between the germline ends.

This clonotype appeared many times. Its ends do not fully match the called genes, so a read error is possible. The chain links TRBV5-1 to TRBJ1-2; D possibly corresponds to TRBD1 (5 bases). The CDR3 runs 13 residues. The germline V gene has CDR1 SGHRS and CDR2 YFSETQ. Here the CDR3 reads CASSLAGDYGYTF. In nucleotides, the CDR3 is TGTGCCAGCAGCTTAGCGGGGGACTATGGCTACACCTTC.

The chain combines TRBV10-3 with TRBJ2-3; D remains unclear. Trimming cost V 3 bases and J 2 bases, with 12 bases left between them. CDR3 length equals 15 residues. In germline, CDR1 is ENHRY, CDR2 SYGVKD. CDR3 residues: CAISEMYGFTDTQYF. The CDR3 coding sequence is TGTGCCATCAGTGAAATGTACGGGTTCACAGATACGCAGTATTTT.

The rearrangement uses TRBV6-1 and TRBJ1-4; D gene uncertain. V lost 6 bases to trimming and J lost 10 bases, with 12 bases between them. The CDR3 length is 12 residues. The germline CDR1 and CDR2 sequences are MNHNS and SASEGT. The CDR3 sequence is CASRETGGKLFF. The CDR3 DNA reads TGTGCCAGCAGGGAGACCGGCGGAAAACTGTTTTTT.

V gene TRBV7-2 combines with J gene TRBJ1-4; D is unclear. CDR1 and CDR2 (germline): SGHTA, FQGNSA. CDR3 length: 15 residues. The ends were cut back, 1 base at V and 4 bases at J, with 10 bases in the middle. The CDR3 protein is CASSLGGGVNEKLFF. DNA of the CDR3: TGTGCCAGCAGCTTAGGAGGCGGGGTTAATGAAAAACTGTTTTTT.